This T cell receptor beta chain was identified in a study of T cell repertoires in cytomegalovirus infection. Looking at the study overall: The authors used CMV epitopes that were HLA-C-restricted (recently identified) and HLA-B-restricted (well studied).

The CDR3 extends over 12 amino acids. CDR1 is MNHNS, CDR2 SASEGT, per germline. The J segment lost 6 bases and the V segment lost 10 bases, leaving 2 bases of the junction unmatched. Ten or more counts support this clonotype. Antigen specificity is unknown. One entry per CDR3 protein results from TCRdb running MiXCR on the reads. The sample yields under 200,000 distinct CDR3 sequences, less than 25% seen once. The receptor comes from a human donor in good health (CMV status not recorded). Some clones in this sample may be carry-over from other donors' samples. Source: CD8+ T cells from cultured PBMCs, taken from culture after CMV antigen stimulation. The chain has TRBV6-1 and TRBJ1-6; 8 nucleotides line up with TRBD1. The CDR3 protein is CAKGQVNSPLHF. CDR3 nucleotide sequence: TGTGCCAAGGGACAGGTTAATTCACCCCTCCACTTT.